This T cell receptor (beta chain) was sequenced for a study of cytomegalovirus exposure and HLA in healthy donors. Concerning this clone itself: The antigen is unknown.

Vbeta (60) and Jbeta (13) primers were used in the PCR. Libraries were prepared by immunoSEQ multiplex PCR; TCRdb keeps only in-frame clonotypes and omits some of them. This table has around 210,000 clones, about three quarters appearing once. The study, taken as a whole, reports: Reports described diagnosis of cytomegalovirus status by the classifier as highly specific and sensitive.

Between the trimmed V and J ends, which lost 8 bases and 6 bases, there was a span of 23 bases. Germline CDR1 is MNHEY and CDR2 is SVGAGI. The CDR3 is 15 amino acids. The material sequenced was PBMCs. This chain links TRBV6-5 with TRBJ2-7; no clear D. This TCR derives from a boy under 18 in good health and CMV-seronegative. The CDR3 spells CASAYRVASMGEQYF. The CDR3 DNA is TGTGCCAGCGCCTATCGGGTCGCAAGCATGGGCGAGCAGTACTTC.